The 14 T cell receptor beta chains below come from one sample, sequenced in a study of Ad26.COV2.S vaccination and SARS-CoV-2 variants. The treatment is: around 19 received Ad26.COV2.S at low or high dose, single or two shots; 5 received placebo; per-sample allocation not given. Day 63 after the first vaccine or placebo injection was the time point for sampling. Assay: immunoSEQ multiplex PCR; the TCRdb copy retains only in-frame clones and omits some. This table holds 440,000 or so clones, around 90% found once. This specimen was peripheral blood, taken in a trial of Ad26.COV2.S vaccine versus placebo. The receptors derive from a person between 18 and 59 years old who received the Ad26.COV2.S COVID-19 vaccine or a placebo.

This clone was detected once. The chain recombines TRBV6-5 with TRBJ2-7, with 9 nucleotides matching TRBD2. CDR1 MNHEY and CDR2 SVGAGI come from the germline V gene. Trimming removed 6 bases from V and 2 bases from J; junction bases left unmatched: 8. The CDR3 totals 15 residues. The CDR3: CASSFSGSKTYEQYF. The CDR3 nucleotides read TGTGCCAGCAGCTTTAGCGGGAGCAAGACCTACGAGCAGTACTTC.

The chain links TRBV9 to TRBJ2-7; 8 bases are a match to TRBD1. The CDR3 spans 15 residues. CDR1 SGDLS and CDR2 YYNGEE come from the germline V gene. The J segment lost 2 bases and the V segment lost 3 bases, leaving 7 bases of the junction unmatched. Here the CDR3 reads CASSARTGGPYEQYF. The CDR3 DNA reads TGTGCCAGCAGCGCTCGAACAGGGGGGCCCTACGAGCAGTACTTC.

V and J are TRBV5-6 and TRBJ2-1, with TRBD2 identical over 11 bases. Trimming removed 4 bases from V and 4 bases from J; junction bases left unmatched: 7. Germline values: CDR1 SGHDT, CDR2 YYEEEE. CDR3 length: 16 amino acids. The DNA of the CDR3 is TGTGCCAGCAGCGTATGGACTAGCGGGTCATACAATGAGCAGTTCTTC. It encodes CASSVWTSGSYNEQFF.

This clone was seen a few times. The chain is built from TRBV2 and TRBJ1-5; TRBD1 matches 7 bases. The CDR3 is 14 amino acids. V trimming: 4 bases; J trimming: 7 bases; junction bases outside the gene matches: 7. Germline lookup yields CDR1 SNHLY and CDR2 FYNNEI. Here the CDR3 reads CASSGRTGGQPQHF. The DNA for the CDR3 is TGTGCCAGCAGTGGGCGGACAGGTGGACAGCCCCAGCATTTT. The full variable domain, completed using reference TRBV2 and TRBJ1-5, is EPEVTQTPSHQVTQMGQEVILRCVPISNHLYFYWYRQILGQKVEFLVSFYNNEISEKSEIFDDQFSVERPDGSNFTLKIRSTKLEDSAMYFCASSGRTGGQPQHFGDGTRLSIL.

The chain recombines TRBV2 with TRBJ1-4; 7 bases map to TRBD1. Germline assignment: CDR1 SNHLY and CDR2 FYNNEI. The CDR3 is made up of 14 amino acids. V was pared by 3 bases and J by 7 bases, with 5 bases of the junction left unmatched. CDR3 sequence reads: CASSEGTATEKLFF. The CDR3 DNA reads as TGTGCCAGCAGTGAGGGGACAGCGACTGAAAAACTGTTTTTT.

The CDR3 sequence is CASSLAGLGEQYF. In nucleotides, the CDR3 is TGTGCCAGCAGCTTAGCAGGGCTCGGCGAGCAGTACTTC. The chain joins TRBV7-8 to TRBJ2-7; D uncertain. Germline CDR1 is SGHVS and CDR2 is FQNEAQ. V lost 0 bases and J lost 6, with 9 bases in between. The CDR3 covers 13 residues.

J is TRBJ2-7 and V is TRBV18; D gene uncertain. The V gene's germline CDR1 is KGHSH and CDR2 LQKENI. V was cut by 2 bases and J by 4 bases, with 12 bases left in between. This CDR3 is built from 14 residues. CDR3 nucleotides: TGTGCCAGCTCACCATCGGACGGCCCGTACGAGCAGTACTTC. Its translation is CASSPSDGPYEQYF.

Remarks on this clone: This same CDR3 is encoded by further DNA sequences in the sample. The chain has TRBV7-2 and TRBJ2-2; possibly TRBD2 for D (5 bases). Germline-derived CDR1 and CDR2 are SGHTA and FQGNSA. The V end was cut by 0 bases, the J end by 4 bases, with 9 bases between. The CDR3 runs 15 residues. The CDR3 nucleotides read TGTGCCAGCAGCTTAGCGGTAGGGAGCACCGGGGAGCTGTTTTTT. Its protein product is CASSLAVGSTGELFF.

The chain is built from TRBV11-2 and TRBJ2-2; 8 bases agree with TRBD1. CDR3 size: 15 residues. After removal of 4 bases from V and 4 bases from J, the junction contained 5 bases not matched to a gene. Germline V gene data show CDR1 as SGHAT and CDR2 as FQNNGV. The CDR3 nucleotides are TGTGCCAGCAGCTCGGACAGGGTGGTCACCGGGGAGCTGTTTTTT. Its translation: CASSSDRVVTGELFF. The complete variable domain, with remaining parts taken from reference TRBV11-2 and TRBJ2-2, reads EAGVAQSPRYKIIEKRQSVAFWCNPISGHATLYWYQQILGQGPKLLIQFQNNGVVDDSQLPKDRFSAERLKGVDSTLKIQPAKLEDSAVYLCASSSDRVVTGELFFGEGSRLTVL.

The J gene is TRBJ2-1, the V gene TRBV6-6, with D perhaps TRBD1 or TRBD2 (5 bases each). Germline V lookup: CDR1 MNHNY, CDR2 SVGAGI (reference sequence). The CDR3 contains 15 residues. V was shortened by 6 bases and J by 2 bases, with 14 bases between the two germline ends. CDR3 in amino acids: CASSSGPQPYNEQFF. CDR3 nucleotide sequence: TGTGCCAGCAGCTCGGGACCGCAGCCCTACAATGAGCAGTTCTTC.

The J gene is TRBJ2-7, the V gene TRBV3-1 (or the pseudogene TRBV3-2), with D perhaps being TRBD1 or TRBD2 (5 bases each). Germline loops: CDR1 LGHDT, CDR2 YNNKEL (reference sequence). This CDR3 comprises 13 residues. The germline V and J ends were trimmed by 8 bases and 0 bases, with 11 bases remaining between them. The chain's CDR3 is CASSHGTSYEQYF. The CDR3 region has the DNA TGTGCCAGCTCCCACGGGACCTCCTACGAGCAGTACTTC.

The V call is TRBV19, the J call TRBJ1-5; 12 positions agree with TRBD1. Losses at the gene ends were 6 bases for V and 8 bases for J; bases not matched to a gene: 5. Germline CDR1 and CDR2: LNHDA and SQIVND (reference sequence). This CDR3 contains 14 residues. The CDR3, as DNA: TGTGCCAGTAGGGGACAGGGGGCCGTGGAGCCCCAGCATTTT. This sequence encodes CASRGQGAVEPQHF.

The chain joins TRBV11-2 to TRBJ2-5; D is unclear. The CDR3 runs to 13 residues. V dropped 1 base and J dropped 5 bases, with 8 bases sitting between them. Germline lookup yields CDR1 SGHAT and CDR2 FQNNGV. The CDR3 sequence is CASSLGAGETQYF. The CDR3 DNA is TGTGCCAGCAGCTTAGGGGCTGGGGAGACCCAGTACTTC.

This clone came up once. CDR3 protein: CASSGRGGDRNSPLHF. CDR3 nucleotide sequence: TGCGCCAGCAGTGGACGGGGAGGGGATCGTAATTCACCCCTCCACTTT. The chain recombines TRBV10-1 with TRBJ1-6; D might be TRBD1 (5 bases). The CDR3 covers 16 residues. Per the germline V gene, CDR1 is WNHNN and CDR2 is SYGVQD (reference sequence). Trimming removed 4 bases at V and 6 bases at J, with 16 bases between.